Each of the 17 T cell receptor beta chains below was sequenced from the same sample in a study of blood T cell repertoires in COVID-19. Libraries were prepared by immunoSEQ multiplex PCR; TCRdb keeps only in-frame clonotypes and omits some of them. The sample yields about 110,000 clones, around 84% seen once. Sequenced input: peripheral blood. These TCRs come from a human donor in a cohort sampled during active COVID-19.

A few counts support this clone. CDR3 in amino acids: CASSLQGSNYGYTF. CDR3 coding DNA: TGCGCCAGCAGCCTACAGGGGTCCAACTATGGCTACACCTTC. The chain has TRBV5-1 and TRBJ1-2; 7 bases map to TRBD1. CDR3 length: 14 amino acids. Germline V lookup: CDR1 SGHRS, CDR2 YFSETQ. With 4 bases clipped from V and 2 bases from J, the junction kept 5 bases outside the gene matches.

The V gene is TRBV19, the J gene TRBJ2-3; 13 nucleotides agree with TRBD2. The CDR3 runs 17 residues. V dropped 8 bases and J dropped 2; count of bases not matched to a gene: 10. Germline V gives CDR1 LNHDA, CDR2 SQIVND (reference sequence). CDR3 bases: TGTGCCAGTGGGACTAGCGGGGTGCCGACAACCACAGATACGCAGTATTTT. Encoded protein: CASGTSGVPTTTDTQYF.

This clone was recorded once. The chain couples TRBV9 to TRBJ2-3; D gene unclear. Trimming removed 0 bases from V and 2 bases from J, with 7 bases in between. The CDR3 is 14 amino acids. Looked up from germline, CDR1 is SGDLS and CDR2 is YYNGEE. CDR3 in amino acids: CASSVAQATDTQYF. The CDR3 DNA is TGTGCCAGCAGCGTAGCTCAGGCCACAGATACGCAGTATTTT.

The chain recombines TRBV28 with TRBJ2-3; the match to TRBD2 covers 13 bases. Germline V gives CDR1 MDHEN, CDR2 SYDVKM. This CDR3 contains 15 residues. V trimming: 4 bases; J trimming: 5 bases; junction bases outside the gene matches: 3. CDR3 in amino acids: CASSSGLAGVDTQYF. The CDR3 DNA reads TGTGCCAGCAGTTCCGGACTAGCGGGGGTAGATACGCAGTATTTT.

CDR3: CASSSPGQGQDGYTF. The CDR3 region has the DNA TGTGCCAGCAGTTCCCCTGGACAGGGGCAAGATGGCTACACCTTC. The gene calls are TRBV28 and TRBJ1-2; the match to TRBD1 covers 9 bases. Germline lookup yields CDR1 MDHEN and CDR2 SYDVKM. Trimming removed 4 bases from V and 6 bases from J; junction bases left unmatched: 9. The CDR3 contains 15 residues.

CDR3 nucleotides: TGCGCCAGCAGCTGGGGACAGCCCGGTGATCCCCAGCATTTT. Its protein product is CASSWGQPGDPQHF. The V and J genes are TRBV5-1 and TRBJ1-5; the match to TRBD1 covers 7 bases. The germline CDR1 and CDR2 sequences are SGHRS and YFSETQ. This CDR3 region has 14 residues. After removal of 3 bases from V and 10 bases from J, the junction contained 10 bases not matched to a gene.

This clone occurred a few times. The genes are TRBV5-1 and TRBJ1-2; 8 bases map to TRBD1. The length of the CDR3 is 18 residues. Losses at the gene ends were 3 bases for V and 4 bases for J; bases not matched to a gene: 17. Germline CDR1 is SGHRS and CDR2 is YFSETQ. DNA of the CDR3: TGCGCCAGCAGCTCGGACGGACAGGGAGTCACTGGGGCCTATGGCTACACCTTC. Its protein product is CASSSDGQGVTGAYGYTF.

The V and J genes are TRBV5-3 and TRBJ2-2, with 8 bases identical to TRBD1. TRBV5-3 has ORF status, its function being uncertain. The CDR3 contains 13 residues. The V and J ends lost 8 bases and 5 bases, in that order; junction bases with no gene match: 5. The CDR3 bases are TGTGCCAGTACCTACAGGGGGACCGGGGAGCTGTTTTTT. It codes for CASTYRGTGELFF.

This rearrangement joins TRBV5-4 to TRBJ2-1; TRBD2 matches at 11 bases. The germline CDR1 and CDR2 sequences are SGHNT and YYREEE (reference sequence). This CDR3 is built from 15 residues. Trimming took 5 bases from V and 3 from J; bases not matched to a gene: 4. The CDR3 loop reads CASRGTSGNYNEQFF. The CDR3, as DNA: TGTGCCAGCAGAGGGACTAGCGGCAACTACAATGAGCAGTTCTTC.

Turning to this clone: Other DNA sequences in this sample translate to the same CDR3. The rearrangement joins TRBV12-3 or TRBV12-4 to TRBJ1-1; no clear D gene. Trimming removed 2 bases from V and 1 base from J, with 5 bases in between. CDR3 length equals 13 residues. DNA for the CDR3: TGTGCCAGCAGTTTACGGGGGAACACTGAAGCTTTCTTT. Translation gives CASSLRGNTEAFF.

The chain couples TRBV6-2 or TRBV6-3 to TRBJ2-1, with D tentatively TRBD1 (5 bases). Germline CDR1 MNHEY, CDR2 SVGEGT. V lost 2 bases and J lost 4, with 9 bases in between. There are 14 residues in the CDR3. DNA for the CDR3: TGTGCCAGCAGTTACGCAGGGTCATACAATGAGCAGTTCTTC. Translated: CASSYAGSYNEQFF.

The V and J genes are TRBV7-9 and TRBJ2-1; 7 positions match TRBD1. The CDR3 length is 15 residues. Trimming took 4 bases from V and 7 from J; bases not matched to a gene: 10. Per the germline V gene, CDR1 is SEHNR and CDR2 is FQNEAQ (reference sequence). CDR3 region: CASSSQGMGGNEQFF. In DNA, the CDR3 is TGTGCCAGCAGCTCACAGGGGATGGGTGGTAATGAGCAGTTCTTC.

This clone was detected once. This chain links TRBV7-2 with TRBJ2-7; the match to TRBD2 covers 12 bases. Trimming took 1 base from V and 0 from J; bases not matched to a gene: 4. The length of the CDR3 is 17 residues. The germline V gene has CDR1 SGHTA and CDR2 FQGNSA. CDR3 loop: CASSLGSLAGGSYEQYF. The CDR3 DNA reads as TGTGCCAGCAGCTTAGGATCACTAGCGGGAGGCTCCTACGAGCAGTACTTC.

The genes are TRBV30 and TRBJ1-6; a weak D match, TRBD1 (5 bases). With 3 bases removed from V and 8 bases from J, the gap between germline ends came to 11 bases. Germline lookup yields CDR1 GTSNPN and CDR2 SVGIG (reference sequence). The CDR3 runs 13 residues. The CDR3 protein is CAWSPGSDSPLHF. The CDR3 DNA follows: TGTGCCTGGAGCCCAGGGTCCGATTCACCCCTCCACTTT.

As regards this clone: This sample includes further DNA sequences coding for the same CDR3. Here the CDR3 DNA reads TGTGCCTGGAGTGTATCGTTTGGCTACACCTTC. Its translation: CAWSVSFGYTF. V is TRBV30 and J is TRBJ1-2; no clear D gene. This CDR3 is 11 amino acids long. In germline, CDR1 is GTSNPN, CDR2 SVGIG (reference sequence). Trimming stripped 0 bases from V and 7 bases from J, with 6 bases between. The whole variable domain, filled in from reference TRBV30 and TRBJ1-2, reads SQTIHQWPATLVQPVGSPLSLECTVEGTSNPNLYWYRQAAGRGLQLLFYSVGIGQISSEVPQNLSASRPQDRQFILSSKKLLLSDSGFYLCAWSVSFGYTFGSGTRLTVV.

The table lists this clone with a few counts. This rearrangement joins TRBV5-1 to TRBJ2-1, with 12 bases lining up with TRBD2. Germline loops: CDR1 SGHRS, CDR2 YFSETQ. CDR3 length: 16 residues. The trim removed 0 bases at V and 8 bases at J, leaving 6 bases unmatched. The CDR3, as DNA: TGCGCCAGCAGCTTGGGAGCTAGCGGGAGGGCCTATGAGCAGTTCTTC. Translating it yields CASSLGASGRAYEQFF. The full variable domain, rest sourced from reference TRBV5-1 and TRBJ2-1, is KAGVTQTPRYLIKTRGQQVTLSCSPISGHRSVSWYQQTPGQGLQFLFEYFSETQRNKGNFPGRFSGRQFSNSRSEMNVSTLELGDSALYLCASSLGASGRAYEQFFGPGTRLTVL.

CDR3 loop: CASSPGRDGRAGEQYF. In DNA form, the CDR3 reads TGCGCCAGCAGCCCTGGGAGGGACGGAAGAGCGGGGGAGCAGTACTTC. This rearrangement joins TRBV5-1 to TRBJ2-7, with 7 bases identical to TRBD2. V dropped 4 bases and J dropped 7; count of bases not matched to a gene: 17. Germline CDR1 and CDR2: SGHRS and YFSETQ. CDR3 size: 16 residues.